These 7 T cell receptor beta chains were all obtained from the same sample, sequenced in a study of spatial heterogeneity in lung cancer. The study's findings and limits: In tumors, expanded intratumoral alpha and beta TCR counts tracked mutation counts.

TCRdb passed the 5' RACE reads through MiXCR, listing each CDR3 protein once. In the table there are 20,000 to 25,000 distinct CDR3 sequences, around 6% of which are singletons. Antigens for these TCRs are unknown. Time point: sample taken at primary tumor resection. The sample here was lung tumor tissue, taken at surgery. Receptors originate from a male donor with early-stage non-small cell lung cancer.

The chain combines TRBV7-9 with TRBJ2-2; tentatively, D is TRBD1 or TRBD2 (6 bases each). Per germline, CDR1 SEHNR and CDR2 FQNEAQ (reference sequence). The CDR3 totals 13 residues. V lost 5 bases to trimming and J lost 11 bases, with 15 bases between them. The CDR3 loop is CASSQPPGAELFF. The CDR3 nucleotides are TGTGCCAGCAGCCAGCCTCCGGGGGCCGAGCTGTTTTTT.

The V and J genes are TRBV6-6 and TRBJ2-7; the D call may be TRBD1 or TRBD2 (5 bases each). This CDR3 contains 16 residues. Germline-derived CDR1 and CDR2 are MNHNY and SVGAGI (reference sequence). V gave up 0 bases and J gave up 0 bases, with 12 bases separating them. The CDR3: CASSYSLRDPSYEQYF. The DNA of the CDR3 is TGTGCCAGCAGTTACTCGCTCCGGGACCCCTCCTACGAGCAGTACTTC.

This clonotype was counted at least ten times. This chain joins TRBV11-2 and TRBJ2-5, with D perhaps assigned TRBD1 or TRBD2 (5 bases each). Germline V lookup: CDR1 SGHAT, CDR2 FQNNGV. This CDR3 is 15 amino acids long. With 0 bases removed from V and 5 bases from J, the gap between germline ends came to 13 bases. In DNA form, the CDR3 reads TGTGCCAGCAGCTTAGAGGGACCCCAGAGGGAGACCCAGTACTTC. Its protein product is CASSLEGPQRETQYF.

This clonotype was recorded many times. The CDR3 sequence: CSARYLGHGEQFF. CDR3 in DNA: TGCAGTGCTAGATATCTCGGGCACGGTGAGCAGTTCTTC. This rearrangement joins TRBV20-1 to TRBJ2-1; D gene unclear. The germline gives CDR1 DFQATT, CDR2 SNEGSKA (reference sequence). This CDR3 region has 13 residues. Trimming took 2 bases from V and 9 from J, leaving 14 bases between them.

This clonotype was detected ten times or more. CDR3 bases: TGCGCCAGCAAGAGAGAAAATGAGCAGTTCTTC. It encodes CASKRENEQFF. The chain uses TRBV5-1 and TRBJ2-1; no clear D gene. CDR3 length equals 11 residues. Deletions cut 6 bases from V and 7 bases from J, with 8 bases between. Germline loops: CDR1 SGHRS, CDR2 YFSETQ.

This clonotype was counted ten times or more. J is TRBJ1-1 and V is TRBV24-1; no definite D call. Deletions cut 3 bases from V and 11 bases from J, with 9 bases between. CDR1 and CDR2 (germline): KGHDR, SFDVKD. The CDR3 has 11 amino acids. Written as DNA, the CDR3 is TGTGCCACCAGTGATCCCACCGGGGCTTTCTTT. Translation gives CATSDPTGAFF.

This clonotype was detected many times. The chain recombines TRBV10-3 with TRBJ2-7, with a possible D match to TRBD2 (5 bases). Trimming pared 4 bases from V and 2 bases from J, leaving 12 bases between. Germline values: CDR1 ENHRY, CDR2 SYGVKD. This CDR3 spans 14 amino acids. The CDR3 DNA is TGTGCCATCAGTGCCCCCAGCGGCGCCTACGAGCAGTACTTC. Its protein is CAISAPSGAYEQYF.